Described below is a single T cell receptor (beta chain) sequence and its context. The data were taken from a study of CD8 T cells in Susac syndrome. The authors reverse transcribed roughly 0.45 to 1 ug RNA with random hexamers. TCRdb called the immunoSEQ multiplex PCR reads again in MiXCR, with one record for every CDR3 protein. The table includes about 180,000 distinct CDR3 sequences, about 95% detected once. TCR beta sequences were obtained from blood CD8+ and CD4+ T cells. This receptor was obtained from a human donor with multiple sclerosis. The specimen was CD8+ T cells from PBMCs.

For the CDR3, the DNA is TGTGCCAGCCGGACTGGGGGATACAATGAGCAGTTCTTC. It specifies CASRTGGYNEQFF. This chain links TRBV27 with TRBJ2-1; D is tentatively TRBD1 or TRBD2 (5 bases each). The CDR3 runs to 13 residues. Trimming cost V 8 bases and J 4 bases, with 12 bases left between them. Germline loops: CDR1 MNHEY, CDR2 SMNVEV (reference sequence).